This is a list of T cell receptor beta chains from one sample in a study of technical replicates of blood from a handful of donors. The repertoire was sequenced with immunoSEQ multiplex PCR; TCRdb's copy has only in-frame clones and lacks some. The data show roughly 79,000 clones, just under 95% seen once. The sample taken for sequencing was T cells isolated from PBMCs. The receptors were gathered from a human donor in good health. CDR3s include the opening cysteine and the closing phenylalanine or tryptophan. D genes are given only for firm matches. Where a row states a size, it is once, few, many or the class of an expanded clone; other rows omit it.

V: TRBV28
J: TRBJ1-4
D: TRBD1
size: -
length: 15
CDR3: CASSLGQGTNEKLFF
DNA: TGTGCCAGCAGCTTGGGACAGGGGACTAATGAAAAACTGTTTTTT

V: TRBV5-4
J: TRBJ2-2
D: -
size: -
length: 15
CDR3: CASSLTRSSTGELFF
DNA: TGTGCCAGCAGCTTGACTAGGTCTTCCACCGGGGAGCTGTTTTTT

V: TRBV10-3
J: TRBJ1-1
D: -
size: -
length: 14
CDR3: CAIKGRVMNTEAFF
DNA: TGTGCCATCAAAGGGAGGGTCATGAACACTGAAGCTTTCTTT

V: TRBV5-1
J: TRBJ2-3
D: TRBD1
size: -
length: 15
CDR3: CASSVDRASTDTQYF
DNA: TGCGCCAGCAGCGTGGACAGGGCTAGCACAGATACGCAGTATTTT

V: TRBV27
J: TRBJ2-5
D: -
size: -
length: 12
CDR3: CASSAIDRLLYF
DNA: TGTGCCAGCAGTGCCATTGACAGACTCCTGTACTTC

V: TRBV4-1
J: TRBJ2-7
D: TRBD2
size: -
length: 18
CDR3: CASSQKVIAGGPFYEQYF
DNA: TGCGCCAGCAGCCAAAAAGTGATAGCGGGAGGGCCTTTCTACGAGCAGTACTTC

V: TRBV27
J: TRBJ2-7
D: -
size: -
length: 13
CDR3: CASSLAGPHEQYF
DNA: TGTGCCAGCAGTCTCGCGGGACCCCACGAGCAGTACTTC

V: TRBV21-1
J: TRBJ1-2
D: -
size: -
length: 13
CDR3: CASSQTDLAGYTF
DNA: TGTGCCAGCAGTCAGACAGACCTGGCTGGCTACACCTTC

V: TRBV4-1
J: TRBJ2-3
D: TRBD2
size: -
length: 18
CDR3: CASSLLPFSGRGTDTQYF
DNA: TGCGCCAGCAGCCTACTTCCCTTTAGCGGGAGAGGGACAGATACGCAGTATTTT

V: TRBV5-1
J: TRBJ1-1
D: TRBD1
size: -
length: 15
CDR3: CASGKRDRGTDEAFF
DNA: TGCGCCAGCGGAAAAAGGGACAGGGGGACGGATGAAGCTTTCTTT

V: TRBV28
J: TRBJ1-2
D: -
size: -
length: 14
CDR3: CASSLPGTHYGYTF
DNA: TGTGCCAGCAGTTTACCCGGGACACACTATGGCTACACCTTC

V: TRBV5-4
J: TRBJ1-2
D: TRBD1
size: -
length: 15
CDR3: CASSSGQESNYGYTF
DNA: TGTGCCAGCAGCTCTGGACAGGAATCTAACTATGGCTACACCTTC

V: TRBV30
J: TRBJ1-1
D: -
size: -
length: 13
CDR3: CAWAGEIGTEAFF
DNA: TGTGCCTGGGCGGGGGAAATCGGGACTGAAGCTTTCTTT

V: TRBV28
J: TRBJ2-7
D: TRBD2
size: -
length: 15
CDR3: CASSLNSGRSYEQYF
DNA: TGTGCCAGCAGTTTAAACAGCGGGAGATCCTACGAGCAGTACTTC

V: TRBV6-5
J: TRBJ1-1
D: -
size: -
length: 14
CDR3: CASSYSPGNTEAFF
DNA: TGTGCCAGCAGTTATAGTCCAGGGAACACTGAAGCTTTCTTT

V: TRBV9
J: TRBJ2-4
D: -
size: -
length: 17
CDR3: CASSTRRQDLAKNIQYF
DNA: TGTGCCAGCAGCACCCGGCGACAGGACCTAGCCAAAAACATTCAGTACTTC

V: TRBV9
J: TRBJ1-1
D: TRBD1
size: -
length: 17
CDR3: CASSVTGTGSIDTEAFF
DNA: TGTGCCAGCAGCGTAACAGGGACAGGGAGTATTGACACTGAAGCTTTCTTT

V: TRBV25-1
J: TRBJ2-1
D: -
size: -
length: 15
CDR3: CASSEHGRGNNEQFF
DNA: TGTGCCAGCAGTGAACACGGGAGAGGAAACAATGAGCAGTTCTTC

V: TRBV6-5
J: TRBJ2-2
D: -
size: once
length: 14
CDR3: CASSYEGGGGELFF
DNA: TGTGCCAGCAGTTACGAAGGGGGAGGGGGGGAGCTGTTTTTT

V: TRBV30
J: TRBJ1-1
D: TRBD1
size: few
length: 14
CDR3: CAWSGDRGLTEAFF
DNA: TGTGCCTGGAGTGGGGACAGGGGACTCACTGAAGCTTTCTTT

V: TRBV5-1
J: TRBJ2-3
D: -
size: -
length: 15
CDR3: CASSLEGRYTDTQYF
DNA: TGCGCCAGCAGCTTGGAAGGGAGATACACAGATACGCAGTATTTT

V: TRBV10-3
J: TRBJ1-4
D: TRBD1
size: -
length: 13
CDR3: CAISNGQGGKLFF
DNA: TGTGCCATCAGTAATGGACAGGGAGGGAAACTGTTTTTT

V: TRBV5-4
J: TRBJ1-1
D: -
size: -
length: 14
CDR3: CASSLELMNTEAFF
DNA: TGTGCCAGCAGCTTGGAATTAATGAACACTGAAGCTTTCTTT

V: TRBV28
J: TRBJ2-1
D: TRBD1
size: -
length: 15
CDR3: CASSFAPGGYNEQFF
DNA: TGTGCCAGCAGTTTCGCACCAGGGGGCTACAATGAGCAGTTCTTC

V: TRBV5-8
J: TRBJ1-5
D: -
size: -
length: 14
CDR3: CASTPGYSNQPQHF
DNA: TGTGCCAGCACCCCCGGGTATAGCAATCAGCCCCAGCATTTT

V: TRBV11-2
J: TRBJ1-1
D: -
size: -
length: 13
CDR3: CASSLDRGVEAFF
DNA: TGTGCCAGCAGCTTAGATCGGGGGGTTGAAGCTTTCTTT

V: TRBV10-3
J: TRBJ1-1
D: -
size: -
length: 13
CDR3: CAISELAGLNAFF
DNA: TGTGCCATCAGTGAGCTTGCAGGGCTGAATGCTTTCTTT

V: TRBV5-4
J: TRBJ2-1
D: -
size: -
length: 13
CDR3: CASSYRDFNEQFF
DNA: TGTGCCAGCAGCTACCGGGACTTTAATGAGCAGTTCTTC